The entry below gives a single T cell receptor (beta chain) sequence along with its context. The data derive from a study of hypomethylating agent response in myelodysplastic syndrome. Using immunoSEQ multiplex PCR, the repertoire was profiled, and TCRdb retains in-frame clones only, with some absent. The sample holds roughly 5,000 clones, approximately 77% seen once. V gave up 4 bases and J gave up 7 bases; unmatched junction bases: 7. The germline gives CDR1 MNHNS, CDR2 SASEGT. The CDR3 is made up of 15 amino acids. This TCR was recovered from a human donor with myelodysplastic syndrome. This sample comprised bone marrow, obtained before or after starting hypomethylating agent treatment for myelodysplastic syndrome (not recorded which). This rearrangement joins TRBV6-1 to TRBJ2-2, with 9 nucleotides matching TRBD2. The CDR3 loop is CASSALAGNVGELFF. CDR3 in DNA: TGTGCCAGCAGTGCTCTAGCGGGGAATGTCGGGGAGCTGTTTTTT.